A selection of T cell receptor beta chains follows, all from one sample in a study of T cell responses to AZD1222 COVID-19 vaccine. Assay used: immunoSEQ multiplex PCR; TCRdb lists only in-frame clones, some missing. In the table there are 100,000 to 150,000 clones, about 93% of which are singletons. Sequencing was performed on peripheral blood, taken 28 days after the second dose of the MenACWY control vaccine. The receptors come from an adult who received the MenACWY meningococcal vaccine as a control. Both conserved end residues are part of each CDR3. D genes are given only for firm matches. Clone size appears in some rows only: once, few, many, or a class for an expanded clone.

>TRBJ1-1|TRBV19|.|.|12
CASSVRDTEAFF
TGTGCCAGTAGTGTGAGGGACACTGAAGCTTTCTTT
>TRBJ1-1|TRBV5-4|.|.|15
CASSLVAGRNTEAFF
TGTGCCAGCAGCTTGGTCGCAGGCCGGAACACTGAAGCTTTCTTT
>TRBJ2-1|TRBV4-3|few|TRBD2|18
CASSQDTPSGGRVDEQFF
TGCGCCAGCAGCCAAGATACGCCTAGCGGGGGGCGGGTCGATGAGCAGTTCTTC
>TRBJ1-3|TRBV7-2|.|.|15
CASSLGRPSGNTIYF
TGTGCCAGCAGCTTAGGCCGGCCATCTGGAAACACCATATATTTT
>TRBJ1-1|TRBV5-4|.|.|12
CASSFQNTEAFF
TGTGCCAGCAGCTTCCAGAACACTGAAGCTTTCTTT
>TRBJ2-7|TRBV28|.|TRBD1|14
CASSTGGHPYEQYF
TGTGCCAGCAGTACAGGGGGACACCCCTACGAGCAGTACTTC
>TRBJ2-2|TRBV19|once|TRBD2|18
CASSSWTSGRGDTGELFF
TGTGCCAGTAGTAGTTGGACTAGCGGGAGAGGTGACACCGGGGAGCTGTTTTTT
>TRBJ2-3|TRBV30|.|.|12
CAWSKEQDTQYF
TGTGCCTGGAGTAAAGAACAAGATACGCAGTATTTT
>TRBJ1-5|TRBV19|.|.|14
CASSIGGSNQPQHF
TGTGCCAGTAGTATCGGAGGTAGCAATCAGCCCCAGCATTTT
>TRBJ2-4|TRBV28|.|.|14
CASGRDLAKNIQYF
TGTGCCAGCGGGCGGGATCTAGCCAAAAACATTCAGTACTTC
>TRBJ1-2|TRBV9|once|TRBD1|16
CASSVVRGGGVYGYTF
TGTGCCAGCAGCGTAGTTCGAGGAGGGGGCGTTTACGGCTACACCTTC
>TRBJ1-4|TRBV2|.|.|14
CASSRGGADEKLFF
TGTGCCAGCAGTAGAGGGGGGGCGGATGAAAAACTGTTTTTT
>TRBJ2-5|TRBV6-6|.|.|13
CASSYLGKETQYF
TGTGCCAGCAGTTATTTGGGGAAAGAGACCCAGTACTTC
>TRBJ1-6|TRBV11-2|.|.|12
CASSSYNSPLHF
TGTGCCAGCAGCTCCTATAATTCACCCCTCCACTTT
>TRBJ2-3|TRBV4-2|.|TRBD2|19
CASSQVSGGVISSTDTQYF
TGTGCCAGCAGCCAAGTTAGCGGGGGGGTCATTTCTAGCACAGATACGCAGTATTTT
>TRBJ2-1|TRBV6-5|.|.|16
CASSYSREYFGDEQFF
TGTGCCAGCAGTTACTCTAGGGAGTACTTTGGGGATGAGCAGTTCTTC
>TRBJ1-2|TRBV28|.|.|15
CASSLRTITVDGYTF
TGTGCCAGCAGTTTACGGACTATTACAGTGGACGGCTACACCTTC
>TRBJ2-5|TRBV7-9|.|TRBD2|17
CASSQGWEGPRVETQYF
TGTGCCAGCAGCCAAGGATGGGAGGGCCCTCGGGTAGAGACCCAGTACTTC
>TRBJ2-1|TRBV14|few|.|19
CASSQFQERLRSSYNEQFF
TGTGCCAGCAGCCAATTTCAAGAGCGTCTACGGAGCTCCTACAATGAGCAGTTCTTC
>TRBJ1-2|TRBV28|.|.|14
CASSLYRGVYGYTF
TGTGCCAGCAGTTTATATCGGGGGGTTTATGGCTACACCTTC
>TRBJ1-3|TRBV18|.|TRBD1|17
CASSPLDRGVSGNTIYF
TGTGCCAGCTCACCCCTGGACAGGGGAGTCTCTGGAAACACCATATATTTT